Sequencing of this TCR beta chain was carried out in a study of Ad26.COV2.S vaccination and SARS-CoV-2 variants. Overall study results and limits: The placebo group had lower spike-specific TCR breadth than the vaccine recipients did. Measures of TCR breadth and depth may have fallen short of total T cell responses. Non-spike TCR breadth was similar in vaccine and placebo recipients. Substantial breadth was reportedly displayed by spike-specific CD8+ and CD4+ T cell responses after vaccination.

The CDR3 length is 14 residues. Germline V CDR1 and CDR2: LGHNA, YSLEER. The V gene end was trimmed by 3 bases and the J gene end by 6 bases; junction bases not matched to a gene: 4. This clone was detected ten times or more. Its specificity is unknown. Profiled with immunoSEQ multiplex PCR; TCRdb holds only in-frame clones, not every one. The data show about 350,000 clones, under 95% seen once. This sample comprised peripheral blood, obtained after recovery from COVID-19. J is TRBJ1-4 and V is TRBV4-3, with TRBD1 identical over 7 bases. The clonotype comes from a human donor who had recovered from COVID-19. CDR3 nucleotide sequence: TGCGCCAGCAGCCAGGGGGACAGACATGAAAAACTGTTTTTT. Its protein is CASSQGDRHEKLFF.